The present T cell receptor beta chain was sequenced within a study of Tregs in tolerant kidney transplant recipients. Looking at the study overall: Related graft donors supplied nonmyeloablative bone marrow transplants, and mixed chimerism was transient.

CDR1 MNHEY and CDR2 SVGAGI come from the germline V gene. V gave up 8 bases and J gave up 6 bases, with 20 bases separating them. CDR3 length: 14 amino acids. On this clone: The antigen is not known.

Some clones are missing from TCRdb's copy, which holds only in-frame ones; the method was immunoSEQ multiplex PCR. The sample has approximately 100,000 clones; approximately 94% are singletons. CD4+CD25+CD127- Tregs, CD4+CD25- non-Tregs, CD4 and CD8 cells were sorted. Findings of the study overall: Biological reproducibility was not directly addressed in this study. In tolerant patients, donor-specific Tregs outgrew total Tregs, suggesting antigen-driven expansion.

The chain carries TRBV6-5 and TRBJ2-7, with D perhaps matching TRBD2 (6 bases). The sequences come from CD4+ T cells from blood, collected before the transplant. The TCR comes from a human donor who received a combined kidney and bone marrow transplant. The CDR3 DNA reads TGTGCCAGCTACCGGGACTCCCCAACTGGCGAGCAGTACTTC. Encoded protein: CASYRDSPTGEQYF.